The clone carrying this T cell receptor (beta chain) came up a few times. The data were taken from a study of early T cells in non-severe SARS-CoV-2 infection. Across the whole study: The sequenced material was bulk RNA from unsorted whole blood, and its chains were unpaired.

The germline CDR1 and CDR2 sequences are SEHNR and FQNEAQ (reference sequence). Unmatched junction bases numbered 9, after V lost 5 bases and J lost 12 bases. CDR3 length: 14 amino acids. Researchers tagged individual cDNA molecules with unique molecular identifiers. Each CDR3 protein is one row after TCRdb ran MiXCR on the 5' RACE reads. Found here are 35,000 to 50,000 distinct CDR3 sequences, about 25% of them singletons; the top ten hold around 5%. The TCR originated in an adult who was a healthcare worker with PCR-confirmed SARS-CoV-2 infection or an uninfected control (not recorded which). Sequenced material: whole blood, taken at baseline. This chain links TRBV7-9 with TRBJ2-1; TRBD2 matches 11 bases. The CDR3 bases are TGTGCCAGCAGCCCCGGGACTAGCGGAATCGGGCAGTTCTTC. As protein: CASSPGTSGIGQFF.